These 32 T cell receptor beta chains were sequenced from one sample in a study of shared clonotypes between healthy human individuals. Measured with immunoSEQ multiplex PCR; TCRdb has only the in-frame clones, and not every one. The sample has under 130,000 clones, around 64% seen once. The sequenced sample consisted of memory CD8+ T cells sorted from blood. Subset noted: CD45RO+ cells pooled with CCR7-negative TemRA cells. These receptors were taken from a woman aged 25 to 39 in good health.

The sample holds a few counts of this clone. The rearrangement links TRBV25-1 to TRBJ2-5; D might be TRBD2 (6 bases). The J call may not be correct, given that the DNA end is closer to TRBJ2-7. The length of the CDR3 is 15 residues. Germline V gene data show CDR1 as MGHDK and CDR2 as SYGVNS. CDR3 protein: CASSGPGTPSYEQYF. CDR3 nucleotide sequence: TGTGCCAGCAGTGGACCCGGGACTCCTTCCTACGAGCAGTACTTC.

The V call is TRBV7-6, the J call TRBJ2-1, with D tentatively TRBD2 (6 bases). The CDR3 covers 14 residues. V lost 1 base and J 8 bases, leaving 12 bases between the germline ends. Germline V CDR1 and CDR2: SGHVS, FNYEAQ. For the CDR3, the DNA is TGTGCCAGCAGCTTAGTAGGGAGGACGGATGAGCAGTTCTTC. Translation: CASSLVGRTDEQFF.

The CDR3 bases are TGTGCCAGCAGCGTAGGGAAATGGGGACTGCAAGAGACCCAGTACTTC. Its protein product is CASSVGKWGLQETQYF. The chain couples TRBV9 to TRBJ2-5; D might be TRBD2 (6 bases). V lost 0 bases and J lost 2, with 14 bases in between. Germline V gene lookup returns CDR1 SGDLS and CDR2 YYNGEE. The CDR3 has 16 residues.

The chain has TRBV4-2 and TRBJ2-7; a weak D match, TRBD2 (6 bases). The CDR3 loop spans 15 amino acids. Trimming shortened V by 0 bases and J by 4 bases, and 13 bases separated the two germline ends. CDR1 and CDR2 (germline): LGHNA, YNFKEQ. The CDR3 region is CASSQDTGVSYEQYF. As DNA, the CDR3 is TGTGCCAGCAGCCAAGATACGGGAGTTTCTTACGAGCAGTACTTC.

The chain joins TRBV21-1 to TRBJ2-6. TRBV21-1 counts as a pseudogene. CDR3 length equals 21 residues. The CDR3 DNA reads TGTGCCAGCAGCAAAGCAACACTGACCCCCTGGACCCGCTCTGGGGCCAACGTCCTGACTTTC. As protein: CASSKATLTPWTRSGANVLTF.

The chain has TRBV25-1 and TRBJ2-2, with 13 bases fitting TRBD2. Trimming at V came to 10 bases and at J to 7 bases, leaving 6 bases not matched to a gene. Germline lookup yields CDR1 MGHDK and CDR2 SYGVNS. This CDR3 spans 14 amino acids. The DNA of the CDR3 is TGTGCCACCGGACTAGCGGGAGATGTCGGGGAGCTGTTTTTT. It encodes CATGLAGDVGELFF.

J is TRBJ2-1 and V is TRBV7-6; weak D call: TRBD2 (6 bases). The CDR3 extends over 14 amino acids. Trimming stripped 10 bases from V and 3 bases from J, with 16 bases between. The germline V gene encodes CDR1 SGHVS and CDR2 FNYEAQ. The CDR3 DNA sequence: TGTGCCACATCGAGGCGGCGGGACTACAATGAGCAGTTCTTC. This sequence encodes CATSRRRDYNEQFF.

In this sample, this clone turned up many times. V usage is TRBV7-9 and J usage is TRBJ2-5; D remains ambiguous. Germline-derived CDR1 and CDR2 are SEHNR and FQNEAQ (reference sequence). The CDR3 spans 14 residues. Between the trimmed V and J ends, which lost 5 bases and 4 bases, there was a span of 14 bases. The CDR3 bases are TGTGCCAGCAGCGCGGTGGGGTCCTCAGAGACCCAGTACTTC. Protein product: CASSAVGSSETQYF.

This chain links TRBV7-6 with TRBJ2-7; no clear D. V lost 5 bases and J lost 3, with 11 bases in between. Germline values: CDR1 SGHVS, CDR2 FNYEAQ. The CDR3 has 13 residues. The CDR3 coding sequence is TGTGCCAGCAGCCCGAACGCACTCTACGAGCAGTACTTC. Protein: CASSPNALYEQYF.

About this clone itself: This sample includes further DNA sequences coding for the same CDR3. The chain carries TRBV10-1 and TRBJ2-7; D not resolved. Germline CDR1 is WNHNN and CDR2 is SYGVQD (reference sequence). This CDR3 comprises 11 residues. With 3 bases removed from V and 7 bases from J, the gap between germline ends came to 7 bases. The CDR3 DNA is TGCGCCAGCAGTGATAGTGGGGAGCAGTACTTC. Amino acid sequence: CASSDSGEQYF.

The CDR3 reads CASSIGQGGNEQFF. The CDR3 coding sequence is TGTGCCAGCAGCATAGGACAGGGGGGGAATGAGCAGTTCTTC. The J gene is TRBJ2-1, the V gene TRBV7-6; TRBD1 aligns across 10 bases. This CDR3 is built from 14 residues. V lost 5 bases, J lost 7 bases, and 5 bases stayed unmatched. Germline CDR1 SGHVS, CDR2 FNYEAQ.

The gene calls are TRBV27 and TRBJ2-7; D might be TRBD1 (6 bases). Per germline, CDR1 MNHEY and CDR2 SMNVEV (reference sequence). The CDR3 covers 16 residues. V was shortened by 1 base and J by 7 bases, with 20 bases between the two germline ends. CDR3 amino acids: CASSLLRTDPYGEQYF. The DNA of the CDR3 is TGTGCCAGCAGTTTATTAAGGACAGACCCTTACGGGGAGCAGTACTTC.

The chain is built from TRBV9 and TRBJ2-5; TRBD2 matches 13 bases. In germline, CDR1 is SGDLS, CDR2 YYNGEE. The CDR3 length is 15 residues. Trimming removed 0 bases from V and 8 bases from J; junction bases left unmatched: 4. DNA for the CDR3: TGTGCCAGCAGCGTAGATGGGACTAGCGGGACAACCCAGTACTTC. Protein: CASSVDGTSGTTQYF. Looking up the rest from reference TRBV9 and TRBJ2-5 gives the full variable domain: DSGVTQTPKHLITATGQRVTLRCSPRSGDLSVYWYQQSLDQGLQFLIQYYNGEERAKGNILERFSAQQFPDLHSELNLSSLELGDSALYFCASSVDGTSGTTQYFGPGTRLLVL.

V gene TRBV15 combines with J gene TRBJ1-5; D unclear. V was pared by 1 base and J by 0 bases, with 7 bases between. This CDR3 comprises 15 residues. CDR1 is LNHNV, CDR2 YYDKDF, per germline (reference sequence). The DNA of the CDR3 is TGTGCCACCAGCAGAGCTGCGAATAGCAATCAGCCCCAGCATTTT. Protein sequence: CATSRAANSNQPQHF. Variable domain in full (rest from reference TRBV15 and TRBJ1-5): DAMVIQNPRYQVTQFGKPVTLSCSQTLNHNVMYWYQQKSSQAPKLLFHYYDKDFNNEADTPDNFQSRRPNTSFCFLDIRSPGLGDTAMYLCATSRAANSNQPQHFGDGTRLSIL.

The genes are TRBV6-5 and TRBJ2-1; 11 bases match TRBD2. The germline CDR1 and CDR2 sequences are MNHEY and SVGAGI. This CDR3 is built from 15 residues. V lost 5 bases and J lost 8; bases outside the gene matches: 8. The DNA of the CDR3 is TGTGCCAGCAGTGCAACTAGCGGGAGCGTCCATGAGCAGTTCTTC. This codes for CASSATSGSVHEQFF.

This chain uses TRBV4-1 with TRBJ2-7; 9 bases map to TRBD2. CDR3 size: 16 residues. J lost 2 bases, V lost 1 base, and 6 bases had no gene match. CDR1 and CDR2 (germline): MGHRA, YSYEKL. As DNA, the CDR3 is TGCGCCAGCAGCCAAGGGTCCGGCGGGAGGGCCTACGAGCAGTACTTC. It translates to CASSQGSGGRAYEQYF.

The rearrangement uses TRBV5-6 and TRBJ1-1; D is perhaps TRBD1 (6 bases). The V end was cut by 0 bases, the J end by 1 base, with 10 bases between. The CDR3 sequence is 15 residues long. Germline lookup yields CDR1 SGHDT and CDR2 YYEEEE. This CDR3 reads CASSLVWTANTEAFF. Here the CDR3 DNA reads TGTGCCAGCAGCTTGGTCTGGACAGCGAACACTGAAGCTTTCTTT.

The chain employs TRBV12-1 and TRBJ2-7; TRBD1, the D gene given by the table, was not confirmed from the DNA. TRBV12-1 is listed as a pseudogene. CDR3 length: 15 residues. As DNA, the CDR3 is TGTGCCAGCAGCTTCCCGGGACAGGGGGCCAACGAGCAGTACTTC. Amino acids: CASSFPGQGANEQYF.

This clone was seen more than once but under ten times. Here the CDR3 reads CASSLALQGIQYF. The CDR3 nucleotides read TGTGCCAGCAGCTTAGCGCTCCAGGGGATTCAGTACTTC. The rearrangement links TRBV7-9 to TRBJ2-4, with a weak D call TRBD1 (6 bases). CDR1 and CDR2 from the germline V gene are SEHNR and FQNEAQ (reference sequence). The CDR3 covers 13 residues. Between the trimmed V and J ends, which lost 0 bases and 10 bases, there was a span of 10 bases.

The chain recombines TRBV7-7 with TRBJ2-3, with TRBD2 identical over 7 bases. Per germline, CDR1 SSHAT and CDR2 FNYEAQ (reference sequence). This CDR3 has 15 amino acids. V was clipped by 4 bases and J by 3 bases; unmatched bases: 7. The CDR3 DNA reads as TGTGCCAGCAGCTACCGCGGGAGTCCGACAGATACGCAGTATTTT. It specifies CASSYRGSPTDTQYF. The variable domain in full, with the rest retrieved from reference TRBV7-7 and TRBJ2-3, is GAGVSQSPRYKVTKRGQDVTLRCDPISSHATLYWYQQALGQGPEFLTYFNYEAQPDKSGLPSDRFSAERPEGSISTLTIQRTEQRDSAMYRCASSYRGSPTDTQYFGPGTRLTVL.

This chain connects TRBV25-1 to TRBJ2-7; D is perhaps TRBD1 or TRBD2 (5 bases each). Looked up from germline, CDR1 is MGHDK and CDR2 is SYGVNS. V lost 4 bases, J lost 2 bases, and 15 bases lay in between. The length of the CDR3 is 15 residues. CDR3 DNA sequence: TGTGCCAGCAGTGGTCCCCGGGACGGAACCTACGAGCAGTACTTC. Its protein product is CASSGPRDGTYEQYF.

There are many counts of this clone. CDR3 coding DNA: TGTGCCAGCAGTGAATTAGCGGGAGGGGACGTACACGAGCAGTTCTTC. Its translation: CASSELAGGDVHEQFF. The chain employs TRBV6-1 and TRBJ2-1, with 11 nucleotides matching TRBD2. This CDR3 comprises 16 residues. V was pared by 2 bases and J by 10 bases, with 10 bases of the junction left unmatched. CDR1 is MNHNS, CDR2 SASEGT, per germline.

The chain carries TRBV5-1 and TRBJ1-2; 7 bases align to TRBD1. CDR1 and CDR2 from the germline V gene are SGHRS and YFSETQ. This CDR3 has 13 residues. Trimming at V came to 5 bases and at J to 4 bases, leaving 5 bases not matched to a gene. The CDR3 region is CASRGTDPYGYTF. The CDR3 DNA reads TGCGCCAGCAGGGGGACAGACCCCTATGGCTACACCTTC.

The genes are TRBV6-4 and TRBJ1-2; the D gene is possibly TRBD1 (5 bases). This CDR3 comprises 14 residues. CDR1 and CDR2 (germline): MRHNA, SNTAGT. The V end lost 2 bases, the J end lost 4 bases, and 11 bases lay between the germline ends. The CDR3 DNA is TGTGCCAGCAGTGACGGGGCCGGGGGCTATGGCTACACCTTC. Its translation: CASSDGAGGYGYTF.

The chain joins TRBV14 to TRBJ2-7; D may be TRBD2 (6 bases). Germline V gene data show CDR1 as SGHDN and CDR2 as FVKESK. V lost 4 bases and J 6 bases, leaving 19 bases between the germline ends. This CDR3 contains 15 residues. DNA of the CDR3: TGTGCCAGCAGCCTCCTCTACCCGGCGGGGTTCGAGCAGTACTTC. It codes for CASSLLYPAGFEQYF.

This rearrangement joins TRBV13 to TRBJ2-5; D is perhaps TRBD1 (5 bases). The length of the CDR3 is 14 residues. Germline V gene sequence: CDR1 PRHDT, CDR2 FYEKMQ (reference sequence). V was trimmed by 5 bases and J by 1 base, leaving 11 bases between them. The CDR3 region has the DNA TGTGCCAGCAGCCTAAGGGGAACCCAAGAGACCCAGTACTTC. Translated: CASSLRGTQETQYF.

V and J are TRBV25-1 and TRBJ2-5; D uncertain. The length of the CDR3 is 13 residues. V was trimmed by 6 bases and J by 3 bases, leaving 11 bases between them. Germline assignment: CDR1 MGHDK and CDR2 SYGVNS. The CDR3 protein is CASRGHSKETQYF. CDR3 DNA sequence: TGTGCCAGCAGGGGTCACAGTAAAGAGACCCAGTACTTC.

V gene TRBV16 combines with J gene TRBJ1-5; D unresolved. V lost 6 bases to trimming and J lost 4 bases, with 13 bases between them. The CDR3 is made up of 14 amino acids. Germline V gives CDR1 KGHSY, CDR2 FQNENV. For the CDR3, the DNA is TGTGCCAGCAGTACAGCGATTGGGAATCAGCCCCAGCATTTT. Encoded protein: CASSTAIGNQPQHF.

The CDR3 sequence is CASSPLAGNNEQFF. Written as DNA, the CDR3 is TGCGCCAGCAGCCCTCTAGCGGGAAACAATGAGCAGTTCTTC. The chain employs TRBV4-1 and TRBJ2-1, with 9 bases matching TRBD2. This CDR3 region has 14 residues. From germline, CDR1 is MGHRA and CDR2 YSYEKL. V trimming: 4 bases; J trimming: 5 bases; junction bases outside the gene matches: 3.

This clone was seen a handful of times. Here the CDR3 DNA reads TGCGCCAGCAGTGACGGACTCCCCGAAAACATTCAGTACTTC. The encoded protein is CASSDGLPENIQYF. The chain couples TRBV10-1 to TRBJ2-4; possibly TRBD2 for D (5 bases). Germline loops: CDR1 WNHNN, CDR2 SYGVQD (reference sequence). The ends were cut back, 3 bases at V and 5 bases at J, with 11 bases in the middle. The CDR3 has 14 amino acids.

The rearrangement joins TRBV6-5 to TRBJ2-3; tentative D call: TRBD2 (5 bases). This CDR3 is built from 14 residues. V dropped 2 bases and J dropped 2 bases, with 8 bases sitting between them. Germline values: CDR1 MNHEY, CDR2 SVGAGI. The CDR3 spells CASSYEGATDTQYF. The CDR3 DNA is TGTGCCAGCAGTTACGAGGGTGCCACAGATACGCAGTATTTT.

The rearrangement uses TRBV4-2 and TRBJ2-7; 12 nucleotides line up with TRBD1. CDR1 LGHNA and CDR2 YNFKEQ come from the germline V gene. The CDR3 has 16 residues. The V and J ends lost 0 bases and 5 bases, in that order; junction bases with no gene match: 5. CDR3 sequence (DNA): TGTGCCAGCAGCCAAGAGGCGGGACAGGGGGCAAACGAGCAGTACTTC. Its protein product is CASSQEAGQGANEQYF.